The 7 T cell receptor beta chains in this list originate from one sample, sequenced in a study of T cell repertoires in cytomegalovirus infection. MiXCR, applied by TCRdb to the reads, yields one record per CDR3 protein. The sample includes more than 650,000 distinct CDR3 sequences, 35% of them seen just once. The source material was PBMCs. The receptors were sampled from a human donor in good health (CMV status not recorded). Some clones in this sample may be carry-over from other donors' samples.

There are a few counts of this clonotype. This rearrangement joins TRBV19 to TRBJ1-1; D uncertain. The germline CDR1 and CDR2 sequences are LNHDA and SQIVND (reference sequence). The CDR3 totals 13 residues. Trimming took 3 bases from V and 3 from J, leaving 8 bases between them. The CDR3 DNA reads TGTGCCAGTAGTATGGTTCGTGACACTGAAGCTTTCTTT. Translated: CASSMVRDTEAFF.

This clonotype has more than one count but fewer than ten. This chain uses TRBV28 with TRBJ1-1, with D uncertain. The V gene's germline CDR1 is MDHEN and CDR2 SYDVKM. Trimming left V 6 bases short and J 4 bases short, with 12 bases between. CDR3 length: 13 amino acids. The DNA for the CDR3 is TGTGCCAGCAGCCACTACCCGGGCACTGAAGCTTTCTTT. Protein: CASSHYPGTEAFF.

This clonotype has ten or more counts. The V call is TRBV11-2, the J call TRBJ2-3; 8 bases are a match to TRBD1. CDR1 and CDR2 from the germline V gene are SGHAT and FQNNGV. The trim removed 3 bases at V and 0 bases at J, leaving 8 bases unmatched. The CDR3 loop spans 17 amino acids. CDR3 coding DNA: TGTGCCAGCAGCTTTAGTACAACAGGGGGTAGCACAGATACGCAGTATTTT. Protein: CASSFSTTGGSTDTQYF.

To note about this clonotype: One junction end disagrees with the germline gene, perhaps due to a read error. The chain carries TRBV15 and TRBJ1-6; TRBD1 aligns across 8 bases. Germline V gene data show CDR1 as LNHNV and CDR2 as YYDKDF (reference sequence). The CDR3 is made up of 14 amino acids. CDR3 in DNA: TGTGCCACCAGCAGGACAGGGGAGGTATCACCCCTCAACTTT. Translated: CATSRTGEVSPLNF. Full variable domain (rest looked up from reference TRBV15 and TRBJ1-6): DAMVIQNPRYQVTQFGKPVTLSCSQTLNHNVMYWYQQKSSQAPKLLFHYYDKDFNNEADTPDNFQSRRPNTSFCFLDIRSPGLGDTAMYLCATSRTGEVSPLNFGNGTRLTVT.

The rearrangement uses TRBV5-6 and TRBJ2-1, with 8 bases lining up with TRBD2. This CDR3 region has 15 residues. J gave up 8 bases and V 4 bases, and 11 bases lay outside the gene matches. Germline-derived CDR1 and CDR2 are SGHDT and YYEEEE. The chain's CDR3 is CASSPVGGARDEQFF. Written as DNA, the CDR3 is TGTGCCAGCAGCCCCGTCGGGGGGGCCCGGGATGAGCAGTTCTTC.

This clonotype was counted a few times. The chain is built from TRBV7-3 and TRBJ1-2; D uncertain. The CDR3 is 13 residues long. Trimming removed 7 bases at V and 4 bases at J, with 13 bases between. CDR1 is SGHTA, CDR2 FQGTGA, per germline. CDR3 bases: TGTGCCAGCACCCTAACCCATGGCTATGGCTACACCTTC. It translates to CASTLTHGYGYTF.

Notes on this clonotype: A much bigger clone sits one base away, suggesting this may be a read error. J is TRBJ1-3 and V is TRBV12-3 or TRBV12-4; tentatively, D is TRBD1 (5 bases). The CDR3 extends over 12 amino acids. The V end was cut by 11 bases, the J end by 5 bases, with 13 bases between. Written as DNA, the CDR3 is TGTGCCCGTGCGGGGGTACGAAACACCATATATTTT. This codes for CARAGVRNTIYF.